The 6 T cell receptor beta chains in this list originate from one sample, sequenced in a study of blood T cell repertoires in COVID-19. Clones were read by immunoSEQ multiplex PCR, and TCRdb kept only the in-frame ones, dropping some. The sample contains around 300,000 clones, about 90% of which appear only once. The sequenced sample was PBMCs or T cells enriched from blood (not recorded which). All receptors come from a woman aged 30 to 39 who had recovered from COVID-19.

The genes are TRBV18 and TRBJ1-2; D is perhaps TRBD1 (5 bases). The V and J ends lost 3 bases and 0 bases respectively, with 14 bases between them. The CDR3 is 16 amino acids. Germline V lookup: CDR1 KGHSH, CDR2 LQKENI. CDR3 residues: CASSPGQGRANYGYTF. CDR3 nucleotides: TGTGCCAGCTCACCTGGTCAGGGTCGGGCTAACTATGGCTACACCTTC.

For this clone: A junction end diverges from the germline sequence, so it may reflect a read error. V usage is TRBV29-1 and J usage is TRBJ2-1, with TRBD1 as a possible D gene (6 bases). Germline lookup yields CDR1 SQVTM and CDR2 ANQGSEA. The CDR3 is made up of 14 amino acids. CDR3 DNA sequence: TGCAGCGTGGAAGGGGACACAGGCTACAATGAGCAGTTCTTC. Amino acid sequence: CSVEGDTGYNEQFF.

The V call is TRBV4-1, the J call TRBJ1-3; TRBD1 is a possible D gene (6 bases). CDR1 MGHRA and CDR2 YSYEKL come from the germline V gene. The CDR3 extends over 16 amino acids. Trimming left V 4 bases short and J 4 bases short, with 17 bases between. CDR3 region: CASSPYWSGVGNTIYF. CDR3 DNA: TGCGCCAGCAGCCCCTATTGGTCAGGGGTGGGAAACACCATATATTTT.

The chain recombines TRBV2 with TRBJ2-5; tentatively, D is TRBD2 (7 bases). CDR3 length equals 12 residues. V was cut by 7 bases and J by 4 bases, with 10 bases left in between. In germline, CDR1 is SNHLY, CDR2 FYNNEI. DNA of the CDR3: TGTGCCAGCAACGGGGGGCGAGAGACCCAGTACTTC. This encodes CASNGGRETQYF. Looking up the rest from reference TRBV2 and TRBJ2-5 gives the full variable domain: EPEVTQTPSHQVTQMGQEVILRCVPISNHLYFYWYRQILGQKVEFLVSFYNNEISEKSEIFDDQFSVERPDGSNFTLKIRSTKLEDSAMYFCASNGGRETQYFGPGTRLLVL.

V is TRBV6-5 and J is TRBJ1-6; TRBD1 agrees at 7 bases. J was trimmed by 7 bases and V by 4 bases; bases with no gene match: 4. Germline CDR1 MNHEY, CDR2 SVGAGI. The CDR3 covers 14 residues. CDR3 DNA sequence: TGTGCCAGCAGTTGGGACAGCGGAAATTCACCCCTCCACTTT. Protein: CASSWDSGNSPLHF.

Here the CDR3 DNA reads TGTGCCAGCAGCGGCCCCCCGGGACTAGCTTGGGATACGCAGTATTTT. Its translation is CASSGPPGLAWDTQYF. The rearrangement joins TRBV9 to TRBJ2-3; 9 positions match TRBD2. V shed 3 bases, J shed 6 bases, and the junction held 11 bases outside the gene matches. In germline, CDR1 is SGDLS, CDR2 YYNGEE. The CDR3 has 16 residues.